This T cell receptor beta chain was profiled in a study of memory CD4+ T cells and cytomegalovirus serostatus. Of note for this clone: Its specificity is not known.

Findings and caveats of the study: A US-trained random forest predicted CMV serostatus with median AUC roughly 0.91. The CMV-associated TCR signature appears largely within the CD4+ memory repertoire.

Single viable CD3+CD4+CD8-CD45RO+ cells were sorted as the memory CD4+ T cells. Produced via immunoSEQ multiplex PCR; TCRdb's table is partial and in-frame only. The repertoire holds about 53,000 clones, with under 80% as singletons. The sequenced material came from memory CD4+ T cells from blood. The receptor was isolated from an adult in good health and CMV-seronegative.

The CDR3 DNA reads TGTGCCAGTGGTGACAGGGGGCAGTTCGGGAATCAGCCCCAGCATTTT. Translating it yields CASGDRGQFGNQPQHF. This chain links TRBV19 with TRBJ1-5; TRBD1 matches 10 bases. The CDR3 covers 16 residues. Germline CDR1 and CDR2: LNHDA and SQIVND (reference sequence). The trim removed 8 bases at V and 4 bases at J, leaving 11 bases unmatched.